Here is one TCR beta chain with its context. The authors' processing: Amplified reference gene primers provided the basis for estimating nucleated cell counts. The assay was immunoSEQ multiplex PCR, and TCRdb's table has in-frame clones only and misses some. V, J and clone size reflect that table, while D and trimming were determined from the DNA. The sample carries tens of thousands of clones, approximately 88% recorded once. Germline V gene lookup returns CDR1 MNHEY and CDR2 SMNVEV (reference sequence). The CDR3 is made up of 17 amino acids. J was trimmed by 1 base and V by 5 bases; bases with no gene match: 11. This sample is part of a study of blood T cell repertoires in COVID-19. As for the study in general: Samples of COVID-19 (acute and convalescent) were obtained from the United States, Italy and Spain. In each case, the material was cDNA or gDNA derived from T cells, B-cell-depleted T cells, or PBMCs.

The sample comprised peripheral blood. The rearrangement joins TRBV27 to TRBJ2-5; TRBD2 agrees at 9 bases. The receptor was isolated from a man aged 50-60 years with acute or convalescent COVID-19. DNA of the CDR3: TGTGCCAGCAGTATAAGGCTAGGAGCGGGAGGCCAAGAGACCCAGTACTTC. It encodes CASSIRLGAGGQETQYF.